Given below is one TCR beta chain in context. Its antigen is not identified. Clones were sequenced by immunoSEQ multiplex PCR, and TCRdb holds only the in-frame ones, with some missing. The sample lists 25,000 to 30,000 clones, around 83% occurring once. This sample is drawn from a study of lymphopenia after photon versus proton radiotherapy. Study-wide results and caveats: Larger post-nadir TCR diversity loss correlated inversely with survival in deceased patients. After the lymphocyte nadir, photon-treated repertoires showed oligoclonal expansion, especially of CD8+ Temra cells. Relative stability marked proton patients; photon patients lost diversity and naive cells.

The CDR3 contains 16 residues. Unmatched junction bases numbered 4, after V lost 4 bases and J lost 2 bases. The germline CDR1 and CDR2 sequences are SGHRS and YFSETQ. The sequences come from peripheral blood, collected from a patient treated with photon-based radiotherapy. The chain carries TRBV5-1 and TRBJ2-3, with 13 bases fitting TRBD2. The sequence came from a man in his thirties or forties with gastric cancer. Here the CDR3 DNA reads TGCGCCAGCAGCCCGGGACTAGCGGGGCCCACAGATACGCAGTATTTT. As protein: CASSPGLAGPTDTQYF.